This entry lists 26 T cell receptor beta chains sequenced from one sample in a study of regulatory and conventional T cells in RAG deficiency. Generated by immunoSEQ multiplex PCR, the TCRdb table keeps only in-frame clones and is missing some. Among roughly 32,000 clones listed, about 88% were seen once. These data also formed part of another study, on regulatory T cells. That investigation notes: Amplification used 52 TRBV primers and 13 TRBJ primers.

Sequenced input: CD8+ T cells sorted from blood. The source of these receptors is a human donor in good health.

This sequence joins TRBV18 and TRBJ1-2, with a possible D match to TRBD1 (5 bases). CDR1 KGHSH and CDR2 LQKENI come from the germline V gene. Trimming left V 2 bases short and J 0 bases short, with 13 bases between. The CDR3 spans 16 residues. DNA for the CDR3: TGTGCCAGCTCACCATGGGAGCAGGGCCCTAACTATGGCTACACCTTC. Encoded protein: CASSPWEQGPNYGYTF.

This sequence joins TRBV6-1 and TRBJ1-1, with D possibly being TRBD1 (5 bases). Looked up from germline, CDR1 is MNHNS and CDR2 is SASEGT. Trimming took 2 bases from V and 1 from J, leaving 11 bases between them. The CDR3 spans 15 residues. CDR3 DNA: TGTGCCAGCAGTGAAACCCCAGGGCGGAACACTGAAGCTTTCTTT. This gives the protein CASSETPGRNTEAFF.

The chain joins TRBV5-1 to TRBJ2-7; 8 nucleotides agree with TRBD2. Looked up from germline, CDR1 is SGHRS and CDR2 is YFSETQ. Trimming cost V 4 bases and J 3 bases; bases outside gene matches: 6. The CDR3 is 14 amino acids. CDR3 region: CASSPATSGYEQYF. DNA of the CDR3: TGCGCCAGCAGCCCGGCCACTAGCGGCTACGAGCAGTACTTC.

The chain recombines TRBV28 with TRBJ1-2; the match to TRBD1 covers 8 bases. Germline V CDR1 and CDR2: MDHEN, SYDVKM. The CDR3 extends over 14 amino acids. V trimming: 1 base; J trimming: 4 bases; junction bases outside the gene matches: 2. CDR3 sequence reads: CASSLSGTGYGYTF. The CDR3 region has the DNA TGTGCCAGCAGTTTATCCGGGACAGGCTATGGCTACACCTTC.

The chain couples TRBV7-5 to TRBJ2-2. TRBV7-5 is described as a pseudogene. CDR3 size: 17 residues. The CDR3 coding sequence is TGTGCCAGAAGCTTAATGCCGGGACGGAACCTCCTCCGGGAGCTGTTTTTT. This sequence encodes CARSLMPGRNLLRELFF.

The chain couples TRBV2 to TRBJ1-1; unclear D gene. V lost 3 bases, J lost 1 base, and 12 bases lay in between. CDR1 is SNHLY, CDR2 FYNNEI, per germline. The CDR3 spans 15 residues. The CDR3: CASSDFGLGNTEAFF. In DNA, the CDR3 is TGTGCCAGCAGTGATTTCGGGCTCGGGAACACTGAAGCTTTCTTT.

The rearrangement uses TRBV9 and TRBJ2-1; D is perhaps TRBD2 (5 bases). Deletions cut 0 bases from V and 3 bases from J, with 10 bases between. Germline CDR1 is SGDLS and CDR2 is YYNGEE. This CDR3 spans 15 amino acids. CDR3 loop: CASSVVGDHYNEQFF. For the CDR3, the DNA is TGTGCCAGCAGCGTAGTGGGAGACCACTACAATGAGCAGTTCTTC.

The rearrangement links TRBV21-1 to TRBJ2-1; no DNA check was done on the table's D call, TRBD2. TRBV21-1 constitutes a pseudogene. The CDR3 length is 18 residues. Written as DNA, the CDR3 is TGTGCCAGCCGAAGACGGGGAGGGCCACCCGGCTCCTACAATGAGCAGTTCTTC. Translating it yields CASRRRGGPPGSYNEQFF.

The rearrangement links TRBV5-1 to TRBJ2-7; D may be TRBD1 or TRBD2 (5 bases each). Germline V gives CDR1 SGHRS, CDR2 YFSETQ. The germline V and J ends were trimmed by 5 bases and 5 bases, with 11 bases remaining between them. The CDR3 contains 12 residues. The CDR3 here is CASSGGFDEQYF. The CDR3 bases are TGCGCCAGCAGTGGGGGTTTCGACGAGCAGTACTTC.

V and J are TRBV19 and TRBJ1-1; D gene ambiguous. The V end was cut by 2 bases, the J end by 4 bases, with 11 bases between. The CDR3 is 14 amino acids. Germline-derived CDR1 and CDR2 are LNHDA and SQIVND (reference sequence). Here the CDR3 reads CASSIKAMSTEAFF. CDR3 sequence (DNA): TGTGCCAGTAGTATAAAGGCCATGAGCACTGAAGCTTTCTTT.

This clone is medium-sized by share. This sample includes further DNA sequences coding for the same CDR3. Here the CDR3 reads CASSTTGGIYEQYF. DNA of the CDR3: TGTGCCAGTAGTACTACAGGGGGAATCTACGAGCAGTACTTC. This chain uses TRBV19 with TRBJ2-7, with 8 bases matching TRBD1. The CDR3 has 14 amino acids. CDR1 and CDR2 from the germline V gene are LNHDA and SQIVND (reference sequence). V was clipped by 4 bases and J by 3 bases; unmatched bases: 5.

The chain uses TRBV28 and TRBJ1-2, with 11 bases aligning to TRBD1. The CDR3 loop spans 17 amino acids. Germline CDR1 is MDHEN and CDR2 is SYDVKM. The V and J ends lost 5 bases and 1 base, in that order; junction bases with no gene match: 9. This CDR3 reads CASSPRTGGQYNYGYTF. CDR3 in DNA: TGTGCCAGCAGTCCTCGGACAGGGGGCCAGTATAACTATGGCTACACCTTC.

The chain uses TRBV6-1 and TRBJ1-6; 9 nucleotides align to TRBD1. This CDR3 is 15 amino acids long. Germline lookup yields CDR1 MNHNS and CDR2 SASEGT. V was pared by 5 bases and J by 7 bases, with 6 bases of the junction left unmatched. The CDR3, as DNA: TGTGCCAGCAGTCGAGGACAGGGGATAAATTCACCCCTCCACTTT. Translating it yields CASSRGQGINSPLHF.

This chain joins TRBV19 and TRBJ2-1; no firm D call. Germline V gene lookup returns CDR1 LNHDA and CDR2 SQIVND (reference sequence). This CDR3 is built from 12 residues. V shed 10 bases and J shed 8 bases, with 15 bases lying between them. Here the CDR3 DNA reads TGTGCCACCGGACCTCCCTGGGATGAGCAGTTCTTC. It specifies CATGPPWDEQFF.

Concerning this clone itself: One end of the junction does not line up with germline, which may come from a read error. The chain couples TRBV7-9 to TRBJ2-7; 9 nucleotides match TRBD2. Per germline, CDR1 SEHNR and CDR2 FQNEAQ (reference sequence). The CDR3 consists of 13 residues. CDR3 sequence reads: CASSPPRLADYLF. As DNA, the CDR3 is TGTGCCAGCAGCCCCCCTCGACTAGCGGACTACTTGTTT.

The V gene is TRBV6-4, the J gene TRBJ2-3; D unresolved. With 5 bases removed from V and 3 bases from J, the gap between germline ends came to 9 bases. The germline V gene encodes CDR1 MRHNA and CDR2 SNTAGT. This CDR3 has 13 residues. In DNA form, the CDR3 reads TGTGCCAGCAGTCCACACAGTACAGATACGCAGTATTTT. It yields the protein CASSPHSTDTQYF.

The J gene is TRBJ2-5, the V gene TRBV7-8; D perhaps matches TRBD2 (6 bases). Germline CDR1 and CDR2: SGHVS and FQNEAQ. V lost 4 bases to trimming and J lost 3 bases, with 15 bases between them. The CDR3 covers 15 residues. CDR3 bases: TGTGCCAGCAGCTGGTTAGCGGAACTCGAAGAGACCCAGTACTTC. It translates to CASSWLAELEETQYF.

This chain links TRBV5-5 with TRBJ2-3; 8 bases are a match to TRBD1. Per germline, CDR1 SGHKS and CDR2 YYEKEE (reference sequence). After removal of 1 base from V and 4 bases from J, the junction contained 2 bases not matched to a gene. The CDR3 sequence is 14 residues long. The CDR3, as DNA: TGTGCCAGCAGCTTGTTGACAGGGGCAGATACGCAGTATTTT. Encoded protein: CASSLLTGADTQYF.

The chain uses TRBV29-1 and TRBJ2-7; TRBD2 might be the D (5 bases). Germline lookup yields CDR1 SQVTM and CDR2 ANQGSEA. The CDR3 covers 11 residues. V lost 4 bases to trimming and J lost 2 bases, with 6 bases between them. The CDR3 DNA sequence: TGCAGCGTTGCCGGGACCTACGAGCAGTACTTC. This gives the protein CSVAGTYEQYF.

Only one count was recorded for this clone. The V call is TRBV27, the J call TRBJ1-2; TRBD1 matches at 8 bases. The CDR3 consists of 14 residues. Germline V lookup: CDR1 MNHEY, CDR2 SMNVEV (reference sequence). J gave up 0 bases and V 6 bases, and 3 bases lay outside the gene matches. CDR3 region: CASRLQGANYGYTF. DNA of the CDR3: TGTGCCAGCAGGCTACAGGGGGCTAACTATGGCTACACCTTC.

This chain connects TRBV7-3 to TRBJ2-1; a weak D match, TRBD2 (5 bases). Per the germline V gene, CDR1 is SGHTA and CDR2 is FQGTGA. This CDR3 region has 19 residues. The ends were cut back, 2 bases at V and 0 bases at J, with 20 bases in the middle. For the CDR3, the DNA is TGTGCCAGCAGCTTATCCCCTCGTGGAGCGGCAAGCTCCTACAATGAGCAGTTCTTC. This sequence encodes CASSLSPRGAASSYNEQFF.

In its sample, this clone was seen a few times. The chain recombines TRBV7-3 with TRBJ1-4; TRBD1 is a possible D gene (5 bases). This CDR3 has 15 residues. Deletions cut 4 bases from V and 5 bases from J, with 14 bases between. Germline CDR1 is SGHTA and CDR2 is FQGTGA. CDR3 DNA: TGTGCCAGCAGCTCGTCCGGGACGCCGAATGAAAAACTGTTTTTT. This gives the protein CASSSSGTPNEKLFF.

CDR3 DNA sequence: TGTGCCAGCAGTCCCACCGGAGGCTCCTACAATGAGCAGTTCTTC. This encodes CASSPTGGSYNEQFF. This chain joins TRBV6-5 and TRBJ2-1; D is possibly TRBD2 (5 bases). This CDR3 region has 15 residues. Germline CDR1 reads MNHEY; CDR2 reads SVGAGI. V shed 5 bases and J shed 0 bases, with 11 bases lying between them.

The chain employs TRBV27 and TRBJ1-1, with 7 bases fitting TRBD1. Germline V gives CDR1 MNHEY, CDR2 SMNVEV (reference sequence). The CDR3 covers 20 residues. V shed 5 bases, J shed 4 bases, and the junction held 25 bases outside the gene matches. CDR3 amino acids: CASSRRVLWPVQDRITEAFF. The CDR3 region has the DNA TGTGCCAGCAGTAGGAGGGTGCTTTGGCCCGTCCAGGACAGGATCACTGAAGCTTTCTTT.

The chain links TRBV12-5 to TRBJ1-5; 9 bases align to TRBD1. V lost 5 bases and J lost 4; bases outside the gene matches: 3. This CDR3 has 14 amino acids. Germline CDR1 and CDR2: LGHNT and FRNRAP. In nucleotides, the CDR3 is TGTGCTAGTGGTCCGGGACAGGGAAATCAGCCCCAGCATTTT. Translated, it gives CASGPGQGNQPQHF.

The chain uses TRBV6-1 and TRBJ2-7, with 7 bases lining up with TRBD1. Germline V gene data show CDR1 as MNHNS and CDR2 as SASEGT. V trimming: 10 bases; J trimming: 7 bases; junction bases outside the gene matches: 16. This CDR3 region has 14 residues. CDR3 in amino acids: CATKGRTGRSEQYF. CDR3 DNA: TGTGCCACCAAGGGTAGGACAGGACGTAGTGAGCAGTACTTC.